The clone carrying this T cell receptor beta chain was counted only a few times. Its antigen is undetermined. This record belongs to a study of CD8 T cells in ankylosing spondylitis. TCRdb re-called the 5' RACE reads with MiXCR, one entry per CDR3 protein. Of about 360,000 distinct CDR3 sequences in the sample, more than 20% were seen once. The germline V and J ends were trimmed by 0 bases and 4 bases, with 16 bases remaining between them. CDR3 length: 15 residues. The germline V gene encodes CDR1 DFQATT and CDR2 SNEGSKA (reference sequence). Study-wide points: Past studies reported some motif variants in reactive arthritis synovial fluid and blood.

The clonotype comes from a male donor with ankylosing spondylitis or in good health (not recorded which). The gene calls are TRBV20-1 and TRBJ2-7, with D tentatively TRBD2 (7 bases). The sequenced sample consisted of blood, either unsorted or a sorted T cell fraction (not recorded which). The CDR3 DNA sequence: TGCAGTGCTAGAGAATTCGGGGGGCGGTATTACGAGCAGTACTTC. It translates to CSAREFGGRYYEQYF.